The 21 T cell receptor beta chains in this list originate from one sample, sequenced in a study of cytomegalovirus exposure and HLA in healthy donors. The PCR contained 60 Vbeta and 13 Jbeta primers. TCRdb keeps only in-frame clones here, not all; method: immunoSEQ multiplex PCR. This sample's table has approximately 80,000 clones. What was sequenced was PBMCs. These receptors were obtained from a woman under 40 in good health and CMV-seronegative.

This sequence joins TRBV5-8 and TRBJ2-3; 8 bases agree with TRBD2. V was pared by 6 bases and J by 2 bases, with 8 bases of the junction left unmatched. Germline assignment: CDR1 SGHTS and CDR2 YDEGEE. This CDR3 spans 15 amino acids. The DNA for the CDR3 is TGTGCCAGCACCCTCCGGGGGGGTTTCACAGATACGCAGTATTTT. Encoded protein: CASTLRGGFTDTQYF.

J is TRBJ1-1 and V is TRBV7-9, with TRBD1 matching 7 bases. CDR3 length: 16 amino acids. With 4 bases clipped from V and 5 bases from J, the junction kept 13 bases outside the gene matches. In germline, CDR1 is SEHNR, CDR2 FQNEAQ (reference sequence). The CDR3 nucleotides are TGTGCCAGCAGCTCCGAAGTTACAGGGGTGGAGACTGAAGCTTTCTTT. The encoded protein is CASSSEVTGVETEAFF.

The V gene is TRBV11-2, the J gene TRBJ2-7, with a possible D match to TRBD1 (5 bases). Trimming cost V 7 bases and J 2 bases, with 15 bases left between them. CDR1 SGHAT and CDR2 FQNNGV come from the germline V gene. The CDR3 length is 14 residues. DNA for the CDR3: TGTGCCAGCACCCAATTGACAGCCCCCTACGAGCAGTACTTC. Translating it yields CASTQLTAPYEQYF.

The J gene is TRBJ2-1, the V gene TRBV5-1; possibly TRBD2 for D (6 bases). Between the trimmed V and J ends, which lost 0 bases and 5 bases, there was a span of 12 bases. This CDR3 is built from 15 residues. Germline loops: CDR1 SGHRS, CDR2 YFSETQ. The DNA for the CDR3 is TGCGCCAGCAGCTTGGACGGGAGTGGGGACAATGAGCAGTTCTTC. Its protein is CASSLDGSGDNEQFF.

The V call is TRBV29-1, the J call TRBJ1-1; D unclear. This CDR3 contains 13 residues. Per the germline V gene, CDR1 is SQVTM and CDR2 is ANQGSEA. The germline V and J ends were trimmed by 4 bases and 1 base, with 10 bases remaining between them. CDR3 sequence reads: CSVGSYGNTEAFF. The CDR3, as DNA: TGCAGCGTTGGAAGCTACGGGAACACTGAAGCTTTCTTT.

The genes are TRBV6-6 and TRBJ2-1; 10 positions agree with TRBD2. J lost 6 bases, V lost 2 bases, and 4 bases had no gene match. The germline V gene encodes CDR1 MNHNY and CDR2 SVGAGI (reference sequence). This CDR3 region has 15 residues. This CDR3 is CASSYEREGLNEQFF. DNA of the CDR3: TGTGCCAGCAGTTACGAGCGGGAGGGCCTCAATGAGCAGTTCTTC.

V and J are TRBV19 and TRBJ1-2, with 9 bases matching TRBD1. The CDR3 contains 13 residues. CDR1 and CDR2 (germline): LNHDA, SQIVND (reference sequence). V lost 5 bases and J lost 8; bases outside the gene matches: 6. The CDR3, as DNA: TGTGCCAGTAGTTACGACAGGGGGACGGGCTACACCTTC. Its translation: CASSYDRGTGYTF.

CDR3 sequence (DNA): TGCGCCAGCAGCTTACAGGGCTCTGGAAACACCATATATTTT. Protein: CASSLQGSGNTIYF. This sequence joins TRBV5-1 and TRBJ1-3, with TRBD1 as a possible D gene (6 bases). The CDR3 sequence is 14 residues long. Per germline, CDR1 SGHRS and CDR2 YFSETQ. The V and J ends lost 2 bases and 0 bases respectively, with 6 bases between them. Drawing the rest from reference TRBV5-1 and TRBJ1-3, the complete variable domain is KAGVTQTPRYLIKTRGQQVTLSCSPISGHRSVSWYQQTPGQGLQFLFEYFSETQRNKGNFPGRFSGRQFSNSRSEMNVSTLELGDSALYLCASSLQGSGNTIYFGEGSWLTVV.

The CDR3 spells CARTGYEQYF. The DNA of the CDR3 is TGTGCCAGAACCGGGTACGAGCAGTACTTC. J is TRBJ2-7 and V is TRBV7-7; D is ambiguous. CDR3 length: 10 amino acids. Trimming pared 9 bases from V and 4 bases from J, leaving 7 bases between. The germline gives CDR1 SSHAT, CDR2 FNYEAQ (reference sequence).

The rearrangement links TRBV7-8 to TRBJ2-1; 11 bases match TRBD2. Looked up from germline, CDR1 is SGHVS and CDR2 is FQNEAQ. This CDR3 spans 17 amino acids. V was pared by 4 bases and J by 7 bases, with 12 bases of the junction left unmatched. The CDR3 DNA reads TGTGCCAGCAGCTCGGATCGTACTAGCGGGGGTGGGAATGAGCAGTTCTTC. Translated, it gives CASSSDRTSGGGNEQFF.

V is TRBV30 and J is TRBJ2-7; 11 bases are a match to TRBD2. The CDR3 runs to 14 residues. V shed 3 bases and J 3 bases; nucleotides not matched to a gene: 4. The germline CDR1 and CDR2 sequences are GTSNPN and SVGIG (reference sequence). The CDR3 here is CAWRHSGGVYEQYF. The CDR3 nucleotides read TGTGCCTGGAGACATAGCGGGGGGGTCTACGAGCAGTACTTC.

The chain is built from TRBV10-3 and TRBJ2-1, with 10 bases that match TRBD2. The trim removed 3 bases at V and 9 bases at J, leaving 5 bases unmatched. The length of the CDR3 is 14 residues. Germline V gives CDR1 ENHRY, CDR2 SYGVKD. DNA for the CDR3: TGTGCCATCAGTGACCTAGCGGGAGAAGGTGAGCAGTTCTTC. It codes for CAISDLAGEGEQFF.

The chain carries TRBV5-6 and TRBJ2-1; tentative D call: TRBD2 (5 bases). Germline lookup yields CDR1 SGHDT and CDR2 YYEEEE. Trimming removed 1 base from V and 8 bases from J, with 7 bases in between. This CDR3 has 12 residues. The CDR3 DNA follows: TGTGCCAGCAGCTTGCGGGAACATGAGCAGTTCTTC. It translates to CASSLREHEQFF.

The V gene is TRBV2, the J gene TRBJ2-3; D perhaps matches TRBD2 (5 bases). CDR1 is SNHLY and CDR2 is FYNNEI in the germline V gene. This CDR3 contains 15 residues. V shed 6 bases and J shed 0 bases, with 13 bases lying between them. CDR3 protein: CASSADWRSTDTQYF. The DNA for the CDR3 is TGTGCCAGCAGCGCGGACTGGAGAAGCACAGATACGCAGTATTTT.

The chain couples TRBV6-4 to TRBJ1-1; TRBD1 matches 7 bases. CDR1 and CDR2 from the germline V gene are MRHNA and SNTAGT. The V segment lost 6 bases and the J segment 2 bases; nucleotides outside the gene matches: 6. CDR3 size: 14 residues. CDR3 sequence reads: CASRQDRQNTEAFF. CDR3 coding DNA: TGTGCCAGCAGACAGGACAGGCAAAACACTGAAGCTTTCTTT.

The chain joins TRBV27 to TRBJ1-1, with 7 bases identical to TRBD1. The CDR3 is 14 residues long. Germline V lookup: CDR1 MNHEY, CDR2 SMNVEV (reference sequence). Trimming removed 3 bases from V and 2 bases from J; junction bases left unmatched: 3. The CDR3 DNA reads as TGTGCCAGCAGTTTGGCAGGGGGTAACACTGAAGCTTTCTTT. This gives the protein CASSLAGGNTEAFF.

This chain links TRBV20-1 with TRBJ1-1; D perhaps matches TRBD1 (6 bases). V was pared by 6 bases and J by 8 bases, with 13 bases between. The CDR3 runs 11 residues. CDR1 and CDR2 (germline): DFQATT, SNEGSKA (reference sequence). In DNA, the CDR3 is TGCAGTGCCCAACGGGACAAGGAAGCTTTCTTT. Translated: CSAQRDKEAFF.

V usage is TRBV4-2 and J usage is TRBJ2-3; 10 bases align to TRBD2. With V trimmed by 6 bases and J by 4 bases, 7 bases remained unmatched. There are 15 residues in the CDR3. The germline CDR1 and CDR2 sequences are LGHNA and YNFKEQ. CDR3 nucleotides: TGTGCCAGCAGACTAACTAGCGGGGCCTCAGATACGCAGTATTTT. Translated, it gives CASRLTSGASDTQYF.

V is TRBV4-1 and J is TRBJ1-1, with 7 bases lining up with TRBD1. CDR3 length equals 17 residues. Germline V lookup: CDR1 MGHRA, CDR2 YSYEKL. After removal of 1 base from V and 0 bases from J, the junction contained 8 bases not matched to a gene. The CDR3 DNA follows: TGCGCCAGCAGCCAAGCAAGGGACAGAGTCTTGAACACTGAAGCTTTCTTT. Residues: CASSQARDRVLNTEAFF.

This CDR3 reads CASSRPGQGITDTQYF. In DNA, the CDR3 is TGTGCCAGCAGCCGACCGGGACAGGGTATAACAGATACGCAGTATTTT. The chain has TRBV5-4 and TRBJ2-3, with 9 bases lining up with TRBD1. Trimming at V came to 4 bases and at J to 3 bases, leaving 9 bases not matched to a gene. The CDR3 length is 16 residues. Germline V lookup: CDR1 SGHNT, CDR2 YYREEE (reference sequence).

The J gene is TRBJ1-1, the V gene TRBV5-1, with 7 nucleotides matching TRBD1. This CDR3 region has 15 residues. The junction had 7 bases not matched to a gene; V was cut back by 2 bases and J by 3 bases. Germline V gene lookup returns CDR1 SGHRS and CDR2 YFSETQ. The CDR3 nucleotides are TGCGCCAGCAGCTTCGGAGCGACAGGGTACACTGAAGCTTTCTTT. Translation gives CASSFGATGYTEAFF. The variable domain in full, with the rest retrieved from reference TRBV5-1 and TRBJ1-1, is KAGVTQTPRYLIKTRGQQVTLSCSPISGHRSVSWYQQTPGQGLQFLFEYFSETQRNKGNFPGRFSGRQFSNSRSEMNVSTLELGDSALYLCASSFGATGYTEAFFGQGTRLTVV.